The 11 T cell receptor beta chains reported below all come from one sample, sequenced in a study of blood T cell repertoires in COVID-19. Method: immunoSEQ multiplex PCR; TCRdb's copy keeps in-frame clones and lacks some. The data contain about 270,000 clones, over 75% of them singletons. The sample was PBMCs or T cells enriched from blood (not recorded which). The receptor set was obtained from a woman younger than 35 who had recovered from COVID-19.

The DNA for the CDR3 is TGTGCCAGCAGCCTATACTTGACAGCAACGAACACCGGGGAGCTGTTTTTT. Its translation: CASSLYLTATNTGELFF. The V gene is TRBV5-8, the J gene TRBJ2-2, with D possibly TRBD1 on 5 matching bases. The CDR3 is 17 amino acids. V was cut by 4 bases and J by 0 bases, with 16 bases left in between. Germline CDR1 is SGHTS and CDR2 is YDEGEE.

The rearrangement links TRBV6-6 to TRBJ1-6, with 9 bases identical to TRBD1. This CDR3 region has 15 residues. Germline V gene lookup returns CDR1 MNHNY and CDR2 SVGAGI (reference sequence). V lost 0 bases to trimming and J lost 10 bases; unmatched junction nucleotides: 4. The CDR3 region has the DNA TGTGCCAGCAGTTACTCTGGGACAGGGACGTCACCCCTCCACTTT. Its protein is CASSYSGTGTSPLHF.

The CDR3 region has the DNA TGTGCAAGTCGCCGACGTGCTAGCGGGGGTCACCAGGGGACCCAGTACTTC. Translation gives CASRRRASGGHQGTQYF. The chain uses TRBV12-2 and TRBJ2-5; TRBD2, the table's D call, was not compared with the DNA. TRBV12-2 is labeled a pseudogene. This CDR3 is built from 17 residues.

This rearrangement joins TRBV19 to TRBJ1-2; the match to TRBD1 covers 7 bases. Germline trimming cut 5 bases from V and 8 bases from J; bases unmatched to any gene: 14. CDR1 LNHDA and CDR2 SQIVND come from the germline V gene (reference sequence). The CDR3 spans 15 residues. CDR3 sequence reads: CASSVTGLSASGYTF. Written as DNA, the CDR3 is TGTGCCAGTAGTGTGACAGGGCTCTCTGCGTCAGGCTACACCTTC.

V is TRBV7-9 and J is TRBJ1-4; tentative D call: TRBD1 (5 bases). The germline V and J ends were trimmed by 7 bases and 5 bases, with 20 bases remaining between them. The CDR3 loop spans 16 amino acids. Germline values: CDR1 SEHNR, CDR2 FQNEAQ (reference sequence). In DNA form, the CDR3 reads TGTGCCAGCACCCCTACCGGGATCGGGGGGAATGAAAAACTGTTTTTT. Its protein is CASTPTGIGGNEKLFF.

For the CDR3, the DNA is TGCGCCAGCAGCCAAGCCTTAATCGGGGGTGGCTACACCTTC. Its protein product is CASSQALIGGGYTF. The chain employs TRBV4-1 and TRBJ1-2; TRBD1 is a possible D gene (5 bases). This CDR3 is 14 amino acids long. Per the germline V gene, CDR1 is MGHRA and CDR2 is YSYEKL. Between the trimmed V and J ends, which lost 1 base and 7 bases, there was a span of 13 bases.

V gene TRBV6-1 combines with J gene TRBJ2-5; no clear D gene. The germline gives CDR1 MNHNS, CDR2 SASEGT. Trimming removed 2 bases at V and 9 bases at J, with 7 bases between. The CDR3 loop spans 11 amino acids. The CDR3 reads CASSEYRAQYF. The DNA for the CDR3 is TGTGCCAGCAGTGAATACCGGGCCCAGTACTTC.

This CDR3 is CATSDQGGLNTEAFF. The CDR3 DNA follows: TGTGCCACCAGCGATCAGGGGGGACTGAACACTGAAGCTTTCTTT. The chain recombines TRBV15 with TRBJ1-1, with TRBD1 identical over 7 bases. CDR1 and CDR2 (germline): LNHNV, YYDKDF (reference sequence). Trimming removed 5 bases from V and 0 bases from J; junction bases left unmatched: 6. The CDR3 is made up of 15 amino acids.

The chain uses TRBV3-1 (or the pseudogene TRBV3-2) and TRBJ2-1, with 8 bases fitting TRBD2. The V gene's germline CDR1 is LGHDT and CDR2 YNNKEL (reference sequence). The CDR3 is 14 residues long. Losses at the gene ends were 4 bases for V and 3 bases for J; bases not matched to a gene: 2. The DNA for the CDR3 is TGTGCCAGCAGCCTAGCGGGGCGCTACAATGAGCAGTTCTTC. This codes for CASSLAGRYNEQFF.

The rearrangement joins TRBV2 to TRBJ1-3, with unresolved D. CDR1 and CDR2 from the germline V gene are SNHLY and FYNNEI. The CDR3 contains 15 residues. V lost 9 bases, J lost 4 bases, and 19 bases lay in between. In DNA, the CDR3 is TGTGCCAGTCGAGGAGGCGGTTCACTCGGAAACACCATATATTTT. Residues: CASRGGGSLGNTIYF.

V is TRBV10-3 and J is TRBJ1-1; 8 positions match TRBD1. CDR3 length: 16 amino acids. The V gene's germline CDR1 is ENHRY and CDR2 SYGVKD. Unmatched junction bases numbered 6, after V lost 0 bases and J lost 3 bases. The CDR3 region is CAISESDRVVDTEAFF. The DNA for the CDR3 is TGTGCCATCAGTGAGTCGGACAGGGTCGTCGACACTGAAGCTTTCTTT.